This TCR beta chain was obtained from a study of OX40 agonist ivuxolimab in advanced cancers. Study results and caveats: Partly responding patients at 0.1-3.0 mg/kg showed some of the smallest clonal expansion.

As for this clone: As yet, its antigen is unknown.

The CDR3 has 18 residues. J lost 0 bases, V lost 3 bases, and 9 bases had no gene match. CDR1 and CDR2 from the germline V gene are SGHRS and YFSETQ. The repertoire was sequenced with immunoSEQ multiplex PCR; TCRdb's copy has only in-frame clones and lacks some. This sample yields roughly 14,000 clones, of which around 65% are seen a single time; approximately 8% belongs to the top ten. Material: CD4+ or CD8+ T cells sorted from blood, obtained in a trial of the OX40 agonist ivuxolimab. The gene calls are TRBV5-1 and TRBJ1-3, with 10 bases identical to TRBD1. The source of this sequence is an adult with an advanced solid tumor such as melanoma, head and neck, liver or kidney cancer. The CDR3 DNA sequence: TGCGCCAGCAGCTCACCGGGACAGGGGCTTTACTCTGGAAACACCATATATTTT. Protein sequence: CASSSPGQGLYSGNTIYF.